Sequencing of this TCR beta chain was carried out in a study of blood T cell repertoires in COVID-19. Germline V gene lookup returns CDR1 MNHNS and CDR2 SASEGT. This CDR3 comprises 13 residues. V lost 3 bases and J lost 16; bases outside the gene matches: 12. Authors' methods: By means of reference gene primer amplification, nucleated cell counts were estimated. Assay: immunoSEQ multiplex PCR; the TCRdb copy retains only in-frame clones and omits some. V and J calls and clone size are given by that table; D and trimming were obtained from the DNA. Here the sample spans approximately 260,000 clones, approximately 91% being singletons.

The sample taken for sequencing was peripheral blood. The V and J genes are TRBV6-1 and TRBJ2-1; 7 positions agree with TRBD1. The clonotype originates from a man in his fifties with acute or convalescent COVID-19. The CDR3 region has the DNA TGTGCCAGCAGTGACCAAACAGGGGCCGCCGCATTCTTC. Translating it yields CASSDQTGAAAFF.